This T cell receptor (beta chain) was sequenced for a study of T cell repertoires in aging, cancer and after chemotherapy (dated 2019 in TCRdb). Regarding the study in general: Donors spanned six age groups from 30 or younger to 70 or older, with at least three individuals per group. In the hematological group, paired pre- and post-chemotherapy samples were obtained from chronic lymphocytic leukemia patients treated with fludarabine- or bendamustine-based regimens. The cohort comprised around 220 cancer patients, more than 85 with hematological and fewer than 140 with solid cancers, plus 95 healthy donors as a reference group. In total, the full dataset held millions of TCR reads. To look at immunoaging and at how T cells reconstitute after chemotherapy, the study profiled TCR beta repertoires in peripheral blood from both healthy donors and cancer patients.

Counted from cysteine to phenylalanine, this CDR3 has 16 amino acids. The only DNA kept is the CDR3, 48 bases in frame from the first base. The CDR1 and CDR2 encoded by the germline V gene (reference sequence) are LNHNV and YYDKDF. V lost 0 bases and J lost 4 bases; the stretch between them is 10 bases long. This clonotype registers as medium-sized (0.01 to 0.1%) within its sample. The clone's antigen remains unknown. No base-level quality is on record; no much larger clone is a single base apart. Findings and caveats that apply to the study as a whole: Lymphoid organ infiltration was present in the hematological cancer patients, and this infiltration may itself impair thymic emigration or the expansion of peripheral T cells. In healthy donors, the decline in TCR diversity with age was mainly due to loss of richness, whereas in cancer patients loss of evenness also played a role. The authors noted that the repertoire data do not allow conclusions about immunological memory after chemotherapy. In both cancer cohorts, the median generation probability rose over the chemotherapy interval, which suggests that the repertoire was reconstituted through rebound thymic output. Significantly lower blood TCR diversity and higher clonality were observed in untreated patients with hematological or solid cancers than in age-matched healthy donors.

TCR beta rearrangements were amplified from genomic DNA extracted from peripheral blood rather than from sorted cells or RNA. Multiplex touch-down PCR with a mixed TRB-A/B primer pool was used to amplify rearranged TRB sequences covering the V, D and J segments. Illumina adapters and sample indices were attached to the amplicons in two consecutive PCR reactions using Phusion HS II polymerase. Amplicons were gel-purified using the NucleoSpin Gel and PCR Clean-up kit and were subsequently checked with Qubit and an Agilent 2100 Bioanalyzer. The libraries were sequenced on an Illumina MiSeq with 600-cycle, single-indexed, paired-end runs. Regarding the original processing steps: Processing of the TRB sequences was carried out with MiXCR versions 2.12 and 3.0.5. A clone was defined as each unique CDR3 nucleotide sequence, and only productive sequences supported by at least two reads were kept. Shannon diversity, evenness, clonality (one minus evenness), and alpha-parameterized diversity profiles from alpha 0 to 5 were included as repertoire metrics. The IGoR algorithm was used to calculate generation probabilities for clones in the paired samples taken before and after chemotherapy. Through fastp at Q25 and MiXCR, TCRdb rebuilt clones from the public reads, retaining in-frame beta chains. Here each entry gathers all rows of one CDR3 protein and keeps the most common genes and DNA. TCRdb's processing, not the authors' own work, is the source of the V and J calls. Within this sample are around 13,000 distinct CDR3 sequences, with under 35% of them counted one time only. Of the sample, 8.5% to 9.5% is held by the ten largest clones.

Material: blood. The chain is made from TRBV15 and TRBJ2-6; the D gene is not confidently resolved. The sequence was collected from a human donor with a blood cancer. The DNA is TGTGCCACCAGCAGAGATCCAATCGCGGGGGCCAACGTCCTGACTTTC. This translates into CATSRDPIAGANVLTF.